The rows below give T cell receptor beta chains drawn from one sample of a study of cytomegalovirus exposure and HLA in healthy donors. Profiled with immunoSEQ multiplex PCR; TCRdb holds only in-frame clones, not every one. The profile shows approximately 32,000 clones, 90% of them singletons. Sequences were obtained from PBMCs. These receptors came from a woman in her late teens or twenties in good health and CMV-seronegative. Each CDR3 is given with its conserved first and last residue. A D gene is named only where the DNA matches it firmly. Expanded clones get a size class; other rows say once, few or many, or leave the size out.

-,-,TRBJ1-2,TRBV10-3,CAISPGDDYGYTF,TGTGCCATCAGTCCAGGGGACGACTATGGCTACACCTTC
TRBD2,-,TRBJ2-1,TRBV4-2,CASSREAGIIFNEQFF,TGTGCCAGCAGCCGTGAAGCGGGAATAATCTTCAATGAGCAGTTCTTC
TRBD2,few,TRBJ2-1,TRBV15,CATSRGGLLYNEQFF,TGTGCCACCAGCAGAGGGGGACTACTCTACAATGAGCAGTTCTTC
-,-,TRBJ2-3,TRBV7-9,CSSSQSTDTQYF,TGTTCCAGCAGCCAGTCAACAGATACGCAGTATTTT
-,-,TRBJ2-7,TRBV10-3,CAISESFGFYEQYF,TGTGCCATCAGTGAATCTTTCGGGTTCTACGAGCAGTACTTC
-,-,TRBJ1-2,TRBV6-1,CASSGLNRALYGYTF,TGTGCCAGCAGTGGACTAAACAGGGCGCTCTATGGCTACACCTTC
TRBD1,few,TRBJ2-7,TRBV4-2,CASSIRGQGVEQYF,TGTGCCAGCAGCATTAGGGGACAGGGGGTCGAGCAGTACTTC
-,-,TRBJ1-1,TRBV10-1,CASTKGVMNTEAFF,TGCGCCAGCACCAAGGGGGTAATGAACACTGAAGCTTTCTTT
TRBD2,-,TRBJ2-1,TRBV9,CASSVVAGSNEQFF,TGTGCCAGCAGCGTCGTAGCGGGAAGCAATGAGCAGTTCTTC
-,-,TRBJ1-3,TRBV9,CASSVDGSSGNTIYF,TGTGCCAGCAGCGTAGATGGGAGCTCTGGAAACACCATATATTTT
TRBD2,-,TRBJ2-1,TRBV4-3,CASSQVRGTSGSFSGQQFF,TGCGCCAGCAGCCAAGTCCGCGGGACTAGCGGGAGTTTTTCGGGTCAGCAGTTCTTC
TRBD1,-,TRBJ1-1,TRBV6-1,CASKRTGEGSEAFF,TGTGCCAGCAAACGGACAGGGGAAGGTTCTGAAGCTTTCTTT
TRBD2,-,TRBJ2-3,TRBV15,CATSPRGSLAGADTQYF,TGTGCCACCAGCCCGAGGGGTTCACTAGCGGGAGCAGATACGCAGTATTTT
TRBD2,-,TRBJ2-1,TRBV5-1,CASSPLAGGLDEQFF,TGCGCCAGCAGCCCCCTAGCGGGAGGGCTGGATGAGCAGTTCTTC
TRBD2,-,TRBJ2-1,TRBV5-4,CASSLGLADNEQFF,TGTGCCAGCAGCCTGGGACTAGCGGACAATGAGCAGTTCTTC
TRBD1,-,TRBJ1-2,TRBV28,CASSTPNPGQAADGYTF,TGTGCCAGCAGTACCCCGAACCCTGGACAGGCGGCGGATGGCTACACCTTC
TRBD1,few,TRBJ2-7,TRBV28,CASSSTQRQGSFYEQYF,TGTGCCAGCAGTTCCACCCAAAGACAGGGATCCTTCTACGAGCAGTACTTC
TRBD2,-,TRBJ2-3,TRBV27,CASKLAGGPDTQYF,TGTGCCAGCAAGTTAGCGGGAGGCCCCGATACGCAGTATTTT
TRBD1,-,TRBJ2-2,TRBV6-1,CASSEVRGRMSGELFF,TGTGCCAGCAGTGAAGTCAGGGGGCGAATGTCCGGGGAGCTGTTTTTT
-,-,TRBJ2-2,TRBV27,CASSFRVPRVRNTGELFF,TGTGCCAGCAGTTTCCGTGTCCCGCGGGTTCGGAACACCGGGGAGCTGTTTTTT
TRBD2,once,TRBJ2-7,TRBV7-9,CASSFGSSSGSNEQYF,TGTGCCAGCAGCTTCGGTAGTTCTAGCGGGAGCAACGAGCAGTACTTC
-,-,TRBJ1-2,TRBV7-9,CASSLRAGVSYGYTF,TGTGCCAGCAGCTTACGGGCAGGGGTGAGCTATGGCTACACCTTC
TRBD2,-,TRBJ2-5,TRBV9,CASSLGAGVGQETQYF,TGTGCCAGCAGCCTCGGGGCGGGAGTGGGCCAAGAGACCCAGTACTTC
-,-,TRBJ2-5,TRBV4-2,CASSQEFGETQYF,TGTGCCAGCAGCCAAGAATTCGGGGAGACCCAGTACTTC
-,few,TRBJ1-1,TRBV5-6,CASSLVGVRDTEAFF,TGTGCCAGCAGCTTGGTCGGGGTAAGGGACACTGAAGCTTTCTTT
TRBD1,-,TRBJ1-1,TRBV27,CASSLLQGVENTEAFF,TGTGCCAGCAGTTTACTACAGGGGGTTGAAAACACTGAAGCTTTCTTT
-,once,TRBJ2-1,TRBV10-3,CAISGTGSYNEQFF,TGTGCCATCAGCGGAACAGGTTCCTACAATGAGCAGTTCTTC
-,-,TRBJ2-3,TRBV6-4,CASSDSEGAVDTQYF,TGTGCCAGCAGTGACTCTGAGGGAGCGGTAGATACGCAGTATTTT
-,-,TRBJ1-4,TRBV2,CASRRGGRGTNEKLFF,TGTGCCAGCAGGAGGGGGGGTAGAGGCACTAATGAAAAACTGTTTTTT
TRBD1,-,TRBJ2-7,TRBV7-4,CASSLPDRDFSYEQYF,TGTGCCAGCAGCTTACCCGACAGGGATTTCTCCTACGAGCAGTACTTC
-,-,TRBJ1-1,TRBV11-3,CASSLGRANTEAFF,TGTGCCAGCAGCTTAGGCAGGGCGAACACTGAAGCTTTCTTT
TRBD2,-,TRBJ2-1,TRBV10-2,CASSEIAGGVTNEQFF,TGCGCCAGCAGTGAGATAGCGGGAGGTGTAACCAATGAGCAGTTCTTC
TRBD1,few,TRBJ1-1,TRBV5-6,CASIKLGTGNTEAFF,TGTGCCAGTATAAAACTCGGGACAGGGAACACTGAAGCTTTCTTT
TRBD1,-,TRBJ1-2,TRBV2,CASSGGTAYGYTF,TGTGCCAGCAGTGGGGGGACAGCCTATGGCTACACCTTC
TRBD2,once,TRBJ2-1,TRBV5-1,CASSLGGGRAYNEQFF,TGCGCCAGCAGCTTGGGGGGCGGGAGGGCCTACAATGAGCAGTTCTTC
TRBD2,-,TRBJ2-5,TRBV5-4,CASSLRLAGDQETQYF,TGTGCCAGCAGCTTAAGACTAGCGGGAGACCAAGAGACCCAGTACTTC
TRBD2,-,TRBJ2-7,TRBV5-6,CASSPFGQGLAGISYEQYF,TGTGCCAGCAGCCCCTTCGGGCAAGGACTAGCGGGAATTAGCTACGAGCAGTACTTC
TRBD1,-,TRBJ2-7,TRBV7-3,CASSLGSGQTYEQYF,TGTGCCAGCAGCTTGGGCTCGGGACAGACCTACGAGCAGTACTTC
TRBD1,-,TRBJ2-1,TRBV5-6,CASSFQTGAIYNEQFF,TGTGCCAGCAGCTTTCAGACAGGGGCCATCTACAATGAGCAGTTCTTC
-,few,TRBJ2-7,TRBV19,CASSIDPQREQYF,TGTGCCAGTAGTATAGACCCCCAGCGGGAGCAGTACTTC
-,-,TRBJ2-5,TRBV6-6,CASSRTLKETQYF,TGTGCCAGCAGCCGGACTTTGAAAGAGACCCAGTACTTC
TRBD1,-,TRBJ2-2,TRBV5-1,CASSFEDRRTGELFF,TGCGCCAGCAGCTTTGAGGACAGGCGGACCGGGGAGCTGTTTTTT
TRBD1,-,TRBJ1-4,TRBV7-9,CSSSLQGAATNEKLFF,TGTTCCAGCAGCTTACAGGGGGCGGCTACTAATGAAAAACTGTTTTTT
TRBD1,-,TRBJ2-1,TRBV6-5,CASSKQGANYNEQFF,TGTGCCAGCAGTAAACAGGGGGCAAACTACAATGAGCAGTTCTTC
TRBD2,-,TRBJ2-7,TRBV5-1,CASSPIPTSGRLNEQYF,TGCGCCAGCAGCCCTATCCCTACTAGCGGGAGGCTAAACGAGCAGTACTTC
TRBD2,-,TRBJ2-7,TRBV5-1,CASSLALAGVSSYEQYF,TGCGCCAGCAGCTTGGCGCTAGCGGGAGTCTCTTCCTACGAGCAGTACTTC
TRBD2,-,TRBJ2-1,TRBV11-2,CASREYGLAGVNNEQFF,TGTGCCAGCAGAGAATATGGACTAGCGGGAGTTAACAATGAGCAGTTCTTC
TRBD1,-,TRBJ1-2,TRBV2,CATVRTGNYGYTF,TGTGCCACCGTCAGGACAGGGAACTATGGCTACACCTTC
TRBD2,-,TRBJ2-1,TRBV29-1,CSVEDPVSGSSYNEQFF,TGCAGCGTTGAAGATCCAGTAAGCGGGAGCTCCTACAATGAGCAGTTCTTC
TRBD2,-,TRBJ2-1,TRBV9,CASSVGLASYNEQFF,TGTGCCAGCAGCGTGGGACTAGCTAGTTACAATGAGCAGTTCTTC
-,few,TRBJ2-2,TRBV10-2,CASTRDTNTGELFF,TGCGCCAGCACCCGGGACACGAACACCGGGGAGCTGTTTTTT
-,once,TRBJ2-1,TRBV7-9,CASSSGYNEQFF,TGCGCCAGCTCATCAGGGTACAATGAGCAGTTCTTC
TRBD1,-,TRBJ1-5,TRBV2,CASKRGQGGLGNQPQHF,TGTGCCAGCAAAAGAGGACAGGGGGGACTGGGCAATCAGCCCCAGCATTTT